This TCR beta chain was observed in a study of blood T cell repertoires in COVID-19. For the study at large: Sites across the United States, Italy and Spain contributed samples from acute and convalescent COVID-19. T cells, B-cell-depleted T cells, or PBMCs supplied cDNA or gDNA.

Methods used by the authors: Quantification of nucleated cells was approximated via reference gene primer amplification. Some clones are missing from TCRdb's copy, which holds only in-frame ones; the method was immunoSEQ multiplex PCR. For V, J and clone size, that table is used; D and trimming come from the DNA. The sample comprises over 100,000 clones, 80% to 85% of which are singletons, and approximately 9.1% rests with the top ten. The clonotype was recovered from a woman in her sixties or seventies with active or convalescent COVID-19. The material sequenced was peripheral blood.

The CDR3 DNA follows: TGTGCCAGCAGCCAAACGGACAGGGGGTTTAACAATGAGCAGTTCTTC. It translates to CASSQTDRGFNNEQFF. J is TRBJ2-1 and V is TRBV14, with TRBD1 matching over 10 bases. The CDR3 is 16 amino acids. Trimming removed 2 bases from V and 5 bases from J; junction bases left unmatched: 6. The V gene's germline CDR1 is SGHDN and CDR2 FVKESK.